This T cell receptor beta chain was recorded in a study of cytomegalovirus exposure and HLA in healthy donors. Sequencing used immunoSEQ multiplex PCR; TCRdb keeps in-frame clones, though not all of them. The table records roughly 100,000 clones, around 96% of them present only once. The germline CDR1 and CDR2 sequences are MGHRA and YSYEKL. Trimming pared 2 bases from V and 2 bases from J, leaving 11 bases between. This CDR3 spans 15 amino acids. V and J are TRBV4-1 and TRBJ2-3; perhaps TRBD2 as D (5 bases). The sequence came from a woman aged 18 to 35 in good health and CMV-seronegative. The sequenced material came from PBMCs. The CDR3 region is CASSQFRGSTDTQYF. The CDR3 coding sequence is TGCGCCAGCAGCCAATTTAGAGGGTCCACAGATACGCAGTATTTT.